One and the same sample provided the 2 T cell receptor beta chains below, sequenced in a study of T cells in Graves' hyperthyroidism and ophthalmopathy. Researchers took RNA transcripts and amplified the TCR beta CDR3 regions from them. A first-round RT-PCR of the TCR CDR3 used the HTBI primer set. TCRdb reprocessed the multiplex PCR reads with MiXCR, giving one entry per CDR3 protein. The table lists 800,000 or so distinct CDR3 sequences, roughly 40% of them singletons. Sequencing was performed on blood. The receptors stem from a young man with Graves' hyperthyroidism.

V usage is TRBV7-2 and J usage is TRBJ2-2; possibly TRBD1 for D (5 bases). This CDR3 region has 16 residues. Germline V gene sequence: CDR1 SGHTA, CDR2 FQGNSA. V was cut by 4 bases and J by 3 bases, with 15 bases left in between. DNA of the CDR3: TGTGCCAGCAGCTCCTCCAGGGTGTCATACACCGGGGAGCTGTTTTTT. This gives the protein CASSSSRVSYTGELFF.

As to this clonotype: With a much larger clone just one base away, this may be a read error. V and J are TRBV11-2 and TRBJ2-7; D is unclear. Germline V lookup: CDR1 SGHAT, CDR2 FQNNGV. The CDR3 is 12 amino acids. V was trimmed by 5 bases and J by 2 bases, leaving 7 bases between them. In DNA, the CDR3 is TGTGCCAGCAGCCACGCAACCTACGAGCAGTACTTC. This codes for CASSHATYEQYF.